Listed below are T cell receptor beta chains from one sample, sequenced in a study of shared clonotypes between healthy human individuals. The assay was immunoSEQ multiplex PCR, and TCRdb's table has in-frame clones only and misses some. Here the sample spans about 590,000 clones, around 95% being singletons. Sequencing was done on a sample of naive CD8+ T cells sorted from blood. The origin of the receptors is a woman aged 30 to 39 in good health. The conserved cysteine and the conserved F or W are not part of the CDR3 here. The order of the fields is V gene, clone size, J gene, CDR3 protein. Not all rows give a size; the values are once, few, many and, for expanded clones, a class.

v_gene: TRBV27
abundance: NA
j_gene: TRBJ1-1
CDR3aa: ASSLSGINTEAF

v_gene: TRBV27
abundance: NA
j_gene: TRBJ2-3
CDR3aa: ASSLGQGTDTQY

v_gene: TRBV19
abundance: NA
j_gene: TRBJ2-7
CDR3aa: ASTLGTGGVYEQY

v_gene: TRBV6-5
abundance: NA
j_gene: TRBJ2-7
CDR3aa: ASSPTGHSYEQY

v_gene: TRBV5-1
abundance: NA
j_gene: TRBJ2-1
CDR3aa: ASSSGQGAAPYNEQF

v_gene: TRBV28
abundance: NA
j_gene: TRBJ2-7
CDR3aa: ASSLGLAGVYEQY

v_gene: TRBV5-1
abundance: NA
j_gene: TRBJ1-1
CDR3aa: ASSFGTGVTNTEAF

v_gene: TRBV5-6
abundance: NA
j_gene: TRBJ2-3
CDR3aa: ASSLGDSPYTQY

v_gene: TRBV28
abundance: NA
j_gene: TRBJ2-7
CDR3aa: ASSIGQGPYEQY

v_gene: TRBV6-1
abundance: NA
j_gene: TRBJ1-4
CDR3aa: ASSEALQGTVEDEKLF

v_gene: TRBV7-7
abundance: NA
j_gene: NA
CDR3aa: ASSLWEGNEQY

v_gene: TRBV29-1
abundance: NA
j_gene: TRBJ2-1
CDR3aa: SVVGTRDNNEQF

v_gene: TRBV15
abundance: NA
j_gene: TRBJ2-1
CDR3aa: ATSTADYNEQF

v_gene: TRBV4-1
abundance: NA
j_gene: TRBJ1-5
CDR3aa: ASSQGGNQPQH

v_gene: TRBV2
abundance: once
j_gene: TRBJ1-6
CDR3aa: ASRTGQGDSPLH

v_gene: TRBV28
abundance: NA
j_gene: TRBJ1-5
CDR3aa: ASSFRSDDQPQH

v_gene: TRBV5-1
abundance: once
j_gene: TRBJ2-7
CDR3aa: ASSLTISYEQY

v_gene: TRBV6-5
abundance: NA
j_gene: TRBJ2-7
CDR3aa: ASSYRGPYEQY

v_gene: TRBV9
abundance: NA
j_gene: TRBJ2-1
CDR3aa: ASRRTSGRTFSYNEQF

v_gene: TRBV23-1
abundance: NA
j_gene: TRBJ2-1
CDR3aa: ASSRGTADKQF

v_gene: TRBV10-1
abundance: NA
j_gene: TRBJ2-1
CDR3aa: ASSDGTVQGNEQF

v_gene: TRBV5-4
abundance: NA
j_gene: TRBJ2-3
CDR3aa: ASSGPRGTDTQY

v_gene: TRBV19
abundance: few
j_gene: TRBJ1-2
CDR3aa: ASRPAQGSYGYT

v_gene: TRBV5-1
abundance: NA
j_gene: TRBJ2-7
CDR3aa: ASSFDRPYEQY

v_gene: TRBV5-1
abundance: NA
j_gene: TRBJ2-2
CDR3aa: ASSFDSNTGELF

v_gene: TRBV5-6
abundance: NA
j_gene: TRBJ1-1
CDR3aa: ASSVGGPEAF

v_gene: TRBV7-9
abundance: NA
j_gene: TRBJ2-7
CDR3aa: ASSLGTGTIHEQY

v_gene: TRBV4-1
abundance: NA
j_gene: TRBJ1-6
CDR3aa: ASSQVDSDNSPLH

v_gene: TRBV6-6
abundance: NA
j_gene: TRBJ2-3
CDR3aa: ASSYYSREGGDTQY

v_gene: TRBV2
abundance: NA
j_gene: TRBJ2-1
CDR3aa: ASSEVWGREQF

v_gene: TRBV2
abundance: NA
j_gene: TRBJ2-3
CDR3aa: ASSEPGGLDTQY

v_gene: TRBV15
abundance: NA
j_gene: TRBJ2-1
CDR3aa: ATSLENAYNEQF

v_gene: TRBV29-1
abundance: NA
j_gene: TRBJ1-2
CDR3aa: SVEDPTGEGYT

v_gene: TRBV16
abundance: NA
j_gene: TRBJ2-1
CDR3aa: ASSLALAGGHNEQF

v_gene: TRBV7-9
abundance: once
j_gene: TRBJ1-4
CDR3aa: ASSPGTTTTNEKLF

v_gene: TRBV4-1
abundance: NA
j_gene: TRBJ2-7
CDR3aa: ASSQDFPTGAVYEQY

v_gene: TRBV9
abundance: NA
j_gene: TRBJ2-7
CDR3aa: ASSPNLGYEQY

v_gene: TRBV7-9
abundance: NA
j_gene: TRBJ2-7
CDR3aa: ASSSGQGSAYEQY

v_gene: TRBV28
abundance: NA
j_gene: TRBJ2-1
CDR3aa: ASSLYGNEQF

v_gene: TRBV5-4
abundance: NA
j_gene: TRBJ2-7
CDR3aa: ASSLAGTPYEQY

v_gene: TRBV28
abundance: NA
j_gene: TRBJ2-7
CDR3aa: ASSLGLAAERH

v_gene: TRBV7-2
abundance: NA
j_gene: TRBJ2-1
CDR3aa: ASSPILAGEDNEQF

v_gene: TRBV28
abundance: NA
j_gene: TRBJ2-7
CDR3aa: ASSILYEQY

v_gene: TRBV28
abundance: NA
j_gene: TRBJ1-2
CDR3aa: ASSFWSGYT

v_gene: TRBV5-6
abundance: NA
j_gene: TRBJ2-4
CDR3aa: ASSDRERLAKNIQY

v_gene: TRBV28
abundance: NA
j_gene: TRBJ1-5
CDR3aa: ASKGAGGNQPQH